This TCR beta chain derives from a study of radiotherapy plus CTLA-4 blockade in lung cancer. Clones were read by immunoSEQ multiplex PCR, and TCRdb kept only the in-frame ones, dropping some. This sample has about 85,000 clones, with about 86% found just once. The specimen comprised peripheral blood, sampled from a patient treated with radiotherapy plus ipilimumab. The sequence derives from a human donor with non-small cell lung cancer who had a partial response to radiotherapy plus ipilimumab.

The DNA for the CDR3 is TGTGCCACCAGTCGAGAAACTAGAAACATTCAGTACTTC. Amino acid sequence: CATSRETRNIQYF. The chain is built from TRBV15 and TRBJ2-4, with a tentative D call TRBD2 (5 bases). The CDR3 contains 13 residues. Per the germline V gene, CDR1 is LNHNV and CDR2 is YYDKDF (reference sequence). The V gene lost 6 bases and the J gene lost 6 bases, with 12 bases spanning the gap.